This T cell receptor beta chain came from a study of early stage breast cancer tumors. Study context: Most of the 16 invasive tumors were ER+, PR+ and HER2-.

Turning to this clone: The antigen is unknown.

TCRdb's table, derived via immunoSEQ multiplex PCR, lists solely in-frame clones and lacks some. The table records some 28,000 clones, 75% to 85% of them present only once. CDR3 length: 14 residues. J was trimmed by 6 bases and V by 4 bases; bases with no gene match: 2. Germline CDR1 reads SGDLS; CDR2 reads YYNGEE. Study-level results: Tumors had approximately 2.5-fold higher T cell density than normal breast. Tumor and normal breast were distinguished via blood comparison in about 85% of the 16 patients.

This TCR was recovered from a person aged 55 to 69 with breast cancer. J is TRBJ2-2 and V is TRBV9; 11 bases map to TRBD2. The sequenced sample was blood. The CDR3: CASSSSGRSGELFF. The CDR3 DNA follows: TGTGCCAGCAGCTCTAGCGGGAGGTCCGGGGAGCTGTTTTTT.